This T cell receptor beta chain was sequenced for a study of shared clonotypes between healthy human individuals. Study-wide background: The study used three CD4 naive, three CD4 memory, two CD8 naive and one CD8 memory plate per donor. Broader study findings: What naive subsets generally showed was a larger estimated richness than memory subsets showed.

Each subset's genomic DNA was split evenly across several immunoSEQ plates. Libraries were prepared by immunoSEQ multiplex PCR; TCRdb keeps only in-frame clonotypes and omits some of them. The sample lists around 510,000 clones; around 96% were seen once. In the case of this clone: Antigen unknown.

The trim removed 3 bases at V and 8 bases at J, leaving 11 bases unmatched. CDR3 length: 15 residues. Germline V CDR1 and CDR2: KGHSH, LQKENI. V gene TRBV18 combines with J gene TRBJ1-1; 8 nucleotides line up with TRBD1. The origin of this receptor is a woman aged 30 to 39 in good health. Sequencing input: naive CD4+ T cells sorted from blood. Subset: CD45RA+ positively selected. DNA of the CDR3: TGTGCCAGCTCACCTCGAAAGCAACAGGGGGAGGAAGCTTTCTTT. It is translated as CASSPRKQQGEEAFF.